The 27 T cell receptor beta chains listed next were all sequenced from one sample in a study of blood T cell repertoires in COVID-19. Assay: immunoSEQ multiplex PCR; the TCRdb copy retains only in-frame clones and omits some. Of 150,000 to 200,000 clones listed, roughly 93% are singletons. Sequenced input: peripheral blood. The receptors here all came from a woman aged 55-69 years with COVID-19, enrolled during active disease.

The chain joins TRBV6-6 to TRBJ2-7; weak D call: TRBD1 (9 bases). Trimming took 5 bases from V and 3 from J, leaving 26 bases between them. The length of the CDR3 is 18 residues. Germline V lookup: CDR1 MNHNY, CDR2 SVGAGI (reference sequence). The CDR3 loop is CASSPQRGGTGLLYEQYF. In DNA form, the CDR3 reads TGTGCCAGCAGTCCCCAACGGGGGGGGACAGGGCTTCTCTACGAGCAGTACTTC.

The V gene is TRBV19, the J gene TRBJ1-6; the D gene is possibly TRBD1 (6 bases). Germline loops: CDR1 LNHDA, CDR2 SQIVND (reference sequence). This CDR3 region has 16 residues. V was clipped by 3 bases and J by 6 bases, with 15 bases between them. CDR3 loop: CASSITGHPSNSPLHF. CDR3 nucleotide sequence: TGTGCCAGTAGTATCACGGGACACCCTTCTAATTCACCCCTCCACTTT.

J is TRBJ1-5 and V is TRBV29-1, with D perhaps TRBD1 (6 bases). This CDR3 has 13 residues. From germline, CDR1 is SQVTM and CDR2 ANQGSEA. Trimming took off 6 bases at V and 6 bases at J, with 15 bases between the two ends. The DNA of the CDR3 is TGCAGCGTGCATCAGGGGAAGGGTCAGCCCCAGCATTTT. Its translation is CSVHQGKGQPQHF.

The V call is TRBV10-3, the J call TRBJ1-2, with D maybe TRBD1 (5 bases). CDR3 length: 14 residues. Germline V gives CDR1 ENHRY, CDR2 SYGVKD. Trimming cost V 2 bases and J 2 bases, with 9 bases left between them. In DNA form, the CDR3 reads TGTGCCATCAGTGAGGCCAGGGTAAACTATGGCTACACCTTC. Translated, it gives CAISEARVNYGYTF.

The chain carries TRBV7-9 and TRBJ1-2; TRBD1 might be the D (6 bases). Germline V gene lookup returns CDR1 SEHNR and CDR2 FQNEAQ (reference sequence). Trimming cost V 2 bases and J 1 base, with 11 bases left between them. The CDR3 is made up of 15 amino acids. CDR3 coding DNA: TGTGCCAGCAGCTTATTAAGACAGGATAACTATGGCTACACCTTC. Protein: CASSLLRQDNYGYTF.

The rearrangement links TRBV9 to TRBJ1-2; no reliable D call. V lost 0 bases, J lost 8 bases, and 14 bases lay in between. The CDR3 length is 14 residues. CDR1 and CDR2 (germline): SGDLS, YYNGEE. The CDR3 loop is CASSVGSWREGYTF. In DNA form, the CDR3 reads TGTGCCAGCAGCGTAGGAAGTTGGAGGGAGGGCTACACCTTC.

As DNA, the CDR3 is TGCGCCAGCACGGAAAGCGGTTCGGGTGGAAACACCATATATTTT. As protein: CASTESGSGGNTIYF. The chain uses TRBV5-1 and TRBJ1-3, with no clear D. CDR1 SGHRS and CDR2 YFSETQ come from the germline V gene. V was clipped by 6 bases and J by 3 bases, with 16 bases between them. The CDR3 is 15 amino acids.

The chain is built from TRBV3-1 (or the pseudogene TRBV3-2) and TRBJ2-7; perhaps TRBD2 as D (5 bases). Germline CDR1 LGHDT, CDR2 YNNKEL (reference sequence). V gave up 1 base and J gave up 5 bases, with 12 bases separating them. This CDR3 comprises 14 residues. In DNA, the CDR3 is TGTGCCAGCAGCCAAGCCGGGCGCGGGCACGAGCAGTACTTC. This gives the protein CASSQAGRGHEQYF.

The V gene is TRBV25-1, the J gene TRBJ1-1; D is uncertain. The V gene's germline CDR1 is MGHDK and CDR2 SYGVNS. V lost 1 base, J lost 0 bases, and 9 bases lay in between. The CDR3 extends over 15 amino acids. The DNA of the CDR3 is TGTGCCAGCAGTGAATCGCGGTTAATGAACACTGAAGCTTTCTTT. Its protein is CASSESRLMNTEAFF.

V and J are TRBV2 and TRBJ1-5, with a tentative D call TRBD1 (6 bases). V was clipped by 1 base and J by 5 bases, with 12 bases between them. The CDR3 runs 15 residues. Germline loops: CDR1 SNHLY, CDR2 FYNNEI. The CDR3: CASSEEYRADQPQHF. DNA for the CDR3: TGTGCCAGCAGTGAAGAGTACAGGGCGGATCAGCCCCAGCATTTT. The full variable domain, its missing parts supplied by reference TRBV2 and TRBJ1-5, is EPEVTQTPSHQVTQMGQEVILRCVPISNHLYFYWYRQILGQKVEFLVSFYNNEISEKSEIFDDQFSVERPDGSNFTLKIRSTKLEDSAMYFCASSEEYRADQPQHFGDGTRLSIL.

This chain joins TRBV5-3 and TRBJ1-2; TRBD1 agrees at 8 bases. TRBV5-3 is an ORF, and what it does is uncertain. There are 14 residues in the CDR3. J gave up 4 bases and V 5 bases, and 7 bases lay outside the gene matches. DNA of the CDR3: TGTGCCAGAAGGGACAGGGAACTCCCCTATGGCTACACCTTC. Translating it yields CARRDRELPYGYTF.

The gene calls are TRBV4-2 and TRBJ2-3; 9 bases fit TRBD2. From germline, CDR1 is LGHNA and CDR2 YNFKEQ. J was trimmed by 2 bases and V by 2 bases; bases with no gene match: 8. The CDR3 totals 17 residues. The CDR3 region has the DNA TGTGCCAGCAGCCAAAACATAGCGGGGGCGACCACAGATACGCAGTATTTT. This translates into CASSQNIAGATTDTQYF.

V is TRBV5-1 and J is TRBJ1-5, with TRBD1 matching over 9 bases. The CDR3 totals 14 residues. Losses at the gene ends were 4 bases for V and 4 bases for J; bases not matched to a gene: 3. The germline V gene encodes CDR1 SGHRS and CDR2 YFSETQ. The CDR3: CASSLTGGNQPQHF. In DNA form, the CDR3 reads TGCGCCAGCAGCCTGACAGGGGGGAATCAGCCCCAGCATTTT.

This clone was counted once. CDR3 bases: TGTGCCAGTAGTATCCGTCCGGGACAGGGACACACTGAAGCTTTCTTT. Translated, it gives CASSIRPGQGHTEAFF. The V and J genes are TRBV19 and TRBJ1-1; 9 bases map to TRBD1. CDR1 and CDR2 (germline): LNHDA, SQIVND (reference sequence). V dropped 3 bases and J dropped 3; count of bases not matched to a gene: 8. This CDR3 comprises 16 residues.

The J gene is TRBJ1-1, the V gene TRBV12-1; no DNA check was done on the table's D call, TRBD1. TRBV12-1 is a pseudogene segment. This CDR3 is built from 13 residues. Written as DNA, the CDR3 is TGTGCCAGCAGTGACAGACGGAACACTGAAGCTTTCTTT. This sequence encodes CASSDRRNTEAFF.

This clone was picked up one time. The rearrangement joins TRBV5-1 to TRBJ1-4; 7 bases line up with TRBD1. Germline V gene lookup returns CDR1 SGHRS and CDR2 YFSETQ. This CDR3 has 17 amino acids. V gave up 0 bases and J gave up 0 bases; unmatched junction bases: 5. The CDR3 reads CASSLAAGGTTNEKLFF. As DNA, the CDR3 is TGCGCCAGCAGCTTGGCTGCAGGGGGGACAACTAATGAAAAACTGTTTTTT. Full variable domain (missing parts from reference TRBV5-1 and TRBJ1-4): KAGVTQTPRYLIKTRGQQVTLSCSPISGHRSVSWYQQTPGQGLQFLFEYFSETQRNKGNFPGRFSGRQFSNSRSEMNVSTLELGDSALYLCASSLAAGGTTNEKLFFGSGTQLSVL.

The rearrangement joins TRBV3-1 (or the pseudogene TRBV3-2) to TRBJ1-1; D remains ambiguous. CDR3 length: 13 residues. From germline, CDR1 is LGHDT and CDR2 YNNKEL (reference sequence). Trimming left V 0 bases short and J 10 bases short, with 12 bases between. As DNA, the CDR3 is TGTGCCAGCAGCCAAGATCGGGAGAGAAGAGCTTTCTTT. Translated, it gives CASSQDRERRAFF.

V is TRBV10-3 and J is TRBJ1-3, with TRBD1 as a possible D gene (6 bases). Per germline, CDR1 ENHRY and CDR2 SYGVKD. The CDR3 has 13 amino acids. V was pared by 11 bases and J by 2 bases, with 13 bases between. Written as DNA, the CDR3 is TGTGCCTCCAAAGGGGGAGCTGGAAACACCATATATTTT. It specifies CASKGGAGNTIYF.

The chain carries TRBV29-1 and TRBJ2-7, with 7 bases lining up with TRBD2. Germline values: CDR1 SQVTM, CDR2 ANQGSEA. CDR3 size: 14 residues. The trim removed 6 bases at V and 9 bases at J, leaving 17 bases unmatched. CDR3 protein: CSVDSGTVAERQYF. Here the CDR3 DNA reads TGCAGCGTCGACAGCGGGACCGTTGCCGAGAGGCAGTACTTC.

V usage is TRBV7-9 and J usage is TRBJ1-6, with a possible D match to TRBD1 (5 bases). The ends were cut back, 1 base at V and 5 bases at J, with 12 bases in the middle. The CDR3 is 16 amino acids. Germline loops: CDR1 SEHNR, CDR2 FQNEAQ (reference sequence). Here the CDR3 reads CASSLGSGGNNSPLHF. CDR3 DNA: TGTGCCAGCAGCTTAGGGTCTGGGGGGAATAATTCACCCCTCCACTTT.

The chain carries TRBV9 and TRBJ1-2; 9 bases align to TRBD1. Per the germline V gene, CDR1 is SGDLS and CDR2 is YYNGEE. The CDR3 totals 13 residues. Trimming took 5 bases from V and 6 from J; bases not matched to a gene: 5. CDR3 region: CASRGQGSNGYTF. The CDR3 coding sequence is TGTGCCAGCAGAGGACAGGGGTCGAATGGCTACACCTTC. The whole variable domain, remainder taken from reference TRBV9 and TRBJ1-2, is DSGVTQTPKHLITATGQRVTLRCSPRSGDLSVYWYQQSLDQGLQFLIQYYNGEERAKGNILERFSAQQFPDLHSELNLSSLELGDSALYFCASRGQGSNGYTFGSGTRLTVV.

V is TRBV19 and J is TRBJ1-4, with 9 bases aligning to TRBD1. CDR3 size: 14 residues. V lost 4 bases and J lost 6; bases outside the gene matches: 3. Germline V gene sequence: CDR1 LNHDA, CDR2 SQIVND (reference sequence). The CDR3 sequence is CASSTTGGYEKLFF. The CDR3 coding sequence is TGTGCCAGTAGTACGACAGGGGGGTATGAAAAACTGTTTTTT. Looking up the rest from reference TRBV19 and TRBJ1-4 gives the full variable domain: DGGITQSPKYLFRKEGQNVTLSCEQNLNHDAMYWYRQDPGQGLRLIYYSQIVNDFQKGDIAEGYSVSREKKESFPLTVTSAQKNPTAFYLCASSTTGGYEKLFFGSGTQLSVL.

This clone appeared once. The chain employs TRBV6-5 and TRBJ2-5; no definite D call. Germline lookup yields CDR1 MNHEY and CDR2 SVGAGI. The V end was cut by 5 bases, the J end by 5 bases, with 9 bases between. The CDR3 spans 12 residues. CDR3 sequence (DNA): TGTGCCAGCAGTACGGTATTGGAGACCCAGTACTTC. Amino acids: CASSTVLETQYF.

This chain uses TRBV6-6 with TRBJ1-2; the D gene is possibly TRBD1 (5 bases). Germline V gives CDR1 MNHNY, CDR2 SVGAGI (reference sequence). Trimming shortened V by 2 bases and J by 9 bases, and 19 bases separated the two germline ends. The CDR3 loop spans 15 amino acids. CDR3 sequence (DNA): TGTGCCAGCAGTTACCGGGCAGGGATCCAAGGAAGCTACACCTTC. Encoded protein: CASSYRAGIQGSYTF.

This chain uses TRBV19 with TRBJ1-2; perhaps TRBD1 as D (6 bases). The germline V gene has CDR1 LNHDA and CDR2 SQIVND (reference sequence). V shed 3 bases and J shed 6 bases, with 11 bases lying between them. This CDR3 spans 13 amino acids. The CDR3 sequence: CASSIYRENGYTF. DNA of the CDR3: TGTGCCAGTAGTATCTACAGGGAGAATGGCTACACCTTC.

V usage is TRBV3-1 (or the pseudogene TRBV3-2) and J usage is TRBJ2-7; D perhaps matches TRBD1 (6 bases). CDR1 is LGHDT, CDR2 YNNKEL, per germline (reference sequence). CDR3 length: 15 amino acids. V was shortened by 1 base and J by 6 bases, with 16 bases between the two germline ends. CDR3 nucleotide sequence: TGTGCCAGCAGCCAAGTACAGGGATCGAGGGCCGAGCAGTACTTC. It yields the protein CASSQVQGSRAEQYF.

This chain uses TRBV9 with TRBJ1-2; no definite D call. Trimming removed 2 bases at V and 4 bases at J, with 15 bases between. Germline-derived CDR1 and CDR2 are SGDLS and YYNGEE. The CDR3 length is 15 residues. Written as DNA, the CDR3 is TGTGCCAGCAGCGTGGACGGGATTAGCACCTATGGCTACACCTTC. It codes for CASSVDGISTYGYTF.